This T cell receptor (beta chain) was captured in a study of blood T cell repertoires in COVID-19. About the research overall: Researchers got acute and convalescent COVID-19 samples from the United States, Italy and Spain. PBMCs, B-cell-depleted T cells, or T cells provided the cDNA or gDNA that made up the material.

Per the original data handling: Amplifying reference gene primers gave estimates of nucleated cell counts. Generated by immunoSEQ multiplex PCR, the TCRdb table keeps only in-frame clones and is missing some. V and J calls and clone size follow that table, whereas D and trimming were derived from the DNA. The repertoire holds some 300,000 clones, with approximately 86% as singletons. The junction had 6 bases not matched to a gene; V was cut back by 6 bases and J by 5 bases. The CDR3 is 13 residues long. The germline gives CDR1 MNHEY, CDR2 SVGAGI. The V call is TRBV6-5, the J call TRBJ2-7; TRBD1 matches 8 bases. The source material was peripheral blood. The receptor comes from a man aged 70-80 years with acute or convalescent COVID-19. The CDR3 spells CASRVQGADEQYF. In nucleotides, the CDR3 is TGTGCCAGCAGAGTCCAGGGGGCCGACGAGCAGTACTTC.